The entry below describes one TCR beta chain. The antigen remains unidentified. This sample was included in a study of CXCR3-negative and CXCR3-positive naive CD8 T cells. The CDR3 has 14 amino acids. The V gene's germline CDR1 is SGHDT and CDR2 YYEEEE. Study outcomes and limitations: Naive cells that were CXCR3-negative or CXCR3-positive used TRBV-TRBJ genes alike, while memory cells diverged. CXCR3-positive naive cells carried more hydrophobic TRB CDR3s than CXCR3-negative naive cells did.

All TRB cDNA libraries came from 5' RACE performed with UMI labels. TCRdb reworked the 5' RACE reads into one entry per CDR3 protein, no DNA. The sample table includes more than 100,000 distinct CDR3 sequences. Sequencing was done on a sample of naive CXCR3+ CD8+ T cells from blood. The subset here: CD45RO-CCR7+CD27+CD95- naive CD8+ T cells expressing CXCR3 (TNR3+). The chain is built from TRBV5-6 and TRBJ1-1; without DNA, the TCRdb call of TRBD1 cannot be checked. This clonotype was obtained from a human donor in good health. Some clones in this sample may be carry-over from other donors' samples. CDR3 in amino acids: CASSPGHGNTEAFF.